This TCR beta chain was captured by sequencing in a study of cytomegalovirus exposure and HLA in healthy donors. 13 Jbeta primers and 60 Vbeta primers were used for the PCR. Sequencing used immunoSEQ multiplex PCR; TCRdb keeps in-frame clones, though not all of them. Of over 150,000 clones detected, just under 75% appear once; the ten largest clones hold approximately 4.8%. The CDR3 length is 16 residues. CDR1 is MNHEY and CDR2 is SMNVEV in the germline V gene (reference sequence). V lost 5 bases to trimming and J lost 5 bases; unmatched junction nucleotides: 13. Findings of the study overall: The authors listed roughly 150 TCR beta chains as cytomegalovirus-associated.

To note about this clone: Its antigen remains unknown.

The sequence was obtained from a man aged 25-45 years in good health and CMV-seropositive. The source material was PBMCs. The chain uses TRBV27 and TRBJ2-3; TRBD2 matches at 7 bases. CDR3 in DNA: TGTGCCAGCAGTCCGACCGCGGGAGTTGGTAAAGATACGCAGTATTTT. Protein: CASSPTAGVGKDTQYF.